These T cell receptor beta chains were read from a single sample in a study of T-cell reconstitution after alpha-beta-depleted transplantation in children. One entry per CDR3 protein, called by TCRdb with MiXCR from the PCR reads. The sample yields a few hundred thousand distinct CDR3 sequences, around 7.3% seen once. The specimen was peripheral blood, collected 360 days after TCRalphabeta/CD19-depleted stem cell transplant. These receptors were obtained from a female patient younger than 10 who had a stem cell transplant for Fanconi anemia, so the T cells may come from the graft donor. Each CDR3 is given with its conserved first and last residue. D genes are given only for firm matches. Size values are once, few and many counts, or a class for expanded clones, and some rows have none.

>TRBJ2-1|TRBD2|NA|TRBV24-1
TGTGCCACCAGTCATCCGGGACTAGCGGGGGCCAGCTCCTACAATGAGCAGTTCTTC
CATSHPGLAGASSYNEQFF
>TRBJ1-1|TRBD1|NA|TRBV15
TGTGCCACCAGCAGGCGACAGGGGGCGTACACTGAAGCTTTCTTT
CATSRRQGAYTEAFF
>TRBJ2-3|NA|many|TRBV20-1
TGCAGTGCTGCAACGGGTGCCTCGACGGCAGATACGCAGTATTTT
CSAATGASTADTQYF
>TRBJ1-2|NA|NA|TRBV5-1
TGCGCCAGCTCTCCGGAGTGGGGTGCTTATGGCTACACCTTC
CASSPEWGAYGYTF
>TRBJ1-5|NA|NA|TRBV7-2
TGTGCCAGCAGCTTAGTGGGGGTTGACAATCAGCCCCAGCATTTT
CASSLVGVDNQPQHF
>TRBJ2-4|TRBD2|many|TRBV7-8
TGTGCCAGCAAGGGAGGGACTGGGATTCAGTACTTC
CASKGGTGIQYF
>TRBJ2-5|TRBD2|few|TRBV9
TGTGCCAGCAGCGTAGGGAACTCTGCGCGGGGGGGATTAGAGACCCAGTACTTC
CASSVGNSARGGLETQYF
>TRBJ1-2|NA|NA|TRBV4-1
TGCGCCAGCAGCACCACTACCCGTCCACAGGGAGACTATGGCTACACCTTC
CASSTTTRPQGDYGYTF
>TRBJ2-7|TRBD1|NA|TRBV28
TGTGCCAGCAACCGGGACAGGGTCTACGAGCAGTACTTC
CASNRDRVYEQYF
>TRBJ2-7|TRBD2|NA|TRBV20-1
TGCAGTGCTCACGGACTAGCGGGGCCCTACGAGCAGTACTTC
CSAHGLAGPYEQYF
>TRBJ2-7|NA|many|TRBV10-2
TGCGCCAGCAGTGAAGGCTACGAGCAGTACTTC
CASSEGYEQYF
>TRBJ2-7|TRBD1|many|TRBV5-1
TGCGCCAGCAGCTTGGCCGGGACAGGATACTACGAGCAGTACTTC
CASSLAGTGYYEQYF
>TRBJ2-2|TRBD1|many|TRBV7-2
TGTGCCAGCAGCGTGAGGACAGGGGCAACCGGGGAGCTGTTTTTT
CASSVRTGATGELFF
>TRBJ2-5|NA|NA|TRBV5-6
TGTGCCAGCAGCCAGGGACCGGGGACCCAGTACTTC
CASSQGPGTQYF
>TRBJ2-7|NA|few|TRBV29-1
TGCAGCGTTGAAGGAGTATGGGGGGTGGAAAGCGACGAGCAGTACTTC
CSVEGVWGVESDEQYF
>TRBJ2-1|NA|many|TRBV20-1
TGCAGTGCTAGAAGGGTAACTAATGAGCAGTTCTTC
CSARRVTNEQFF
>TRBJ2-1|NA|many|TRBV20-1
TGCAGTGCTAGAGACTTAGGGGGACGCTACAATGAGCAGTTCTTC
CSARDLGGRYNEQFF
>TRBJ1-2|NA|few|TRBV7-2
TGTGCCAGCAGCTTATACAGCACCTCCTATGGCTACACCTTC
CASSLYSTSYGYTF
>TRBJ2-3|TRBD1|many|TRBV7-8
TGTGCCAGCAGCTTGGACAGGGGCTATACAAGCACAGATACGCAGTATTTT
CASSLDRGYTSTDTQYF
>TRBJ2-1|NA|NA|TRBV24-1
TGTGCCACCAGTGATTGGAGGCAGGGAGTTAATGAGCAGTTCTTC
CATSDWRQGVNEQFF
>TRBJ2-3|NA|many|TRBV15
TGTGCCACCAGCAGGCTTATGAGCGCAGATACGCAGTATTTT
CATSRLMSADTQYF
>TRBJ1-1|NA|many|TRBV12-3/TRBV12-4
TGTGCCAGCAGTTTAGCAGCCTCAACTTCTGAAGCTTTCTTT
CASSLAASTSEAFF
>TRBJ2-7|NA|many|TRBV28
TGTGCCAGCAGTCGACCTTACTCCTACGAGCAGTACTTC
CASSRPYSYEQYF
>TRBJ2-7|NA|few|TRBV2
TGTGCCATACAGGGAGCAGGAGGGCTAGACTCCTACGAGCAGTACTTC
CAIQGAGGLDSYEQYF
>TRBJ2-3|NA|many|TRBV7-8
TGTGCCAGCAGCTTCTTTGGGGACACAGGAACGAGGAGCACAGATACGCAGTATTTT
CASSFFGDTGTRSTDTQYF
>TRBJ1-6|NA|NA|TRBV6-5
TGTGCCAGCAGTTTTGCGGGGCCGAATTCACCCCTCCACTTT
CASSFAGPNSPLHF
>TRBJ1-4|TRBD1|many|TRBV9
TGTGCCAGCAGCCCGACAGGGGGTTATGAAAAACTGTTTTTT
CASSPTGGYEKLFF
>TRBJ1-6|NA|NA|TRBV3-1
TGTGCCAGCAGCGGAAGACCGGGACTTCCCTCCCCCCTCCACTTT
CASSGRPGLPSPLHF
>TRBJ2-1|TRBD2|NA|TRBV9
TGTGCCAGCAGCGTGCGACTAGCGGGGGGGCACAATGAGCAGTTCTTC
CASSVRLAGGHNEQFF
>TRBJ1-2|TRBD1|NA|TRBV5-1
TGCGCCAGCAGCGAAGGGACAGGGGTTGGCTACACCTTC
CASSEGTGVGYTF
>TRBJ1-1|NA|many|TRBV7-2
TGTGCCAGCAGCTTCACCGTCGGGAACACTGAAGCTTTCTTT
CASSFTVGNTEAFF
>TRBJ2-1|NA|few|TRBV6-1
TGTGCCAGCAGCCGAGCGGGCGCAGCCTACAATGAGCAGTTCTTC
CASSRAGAAYNEQFF
>TRBJ2-3|NA|many|TRBV2
TGTGCCAGCAGGATCGGGGATACGCAGTATTTT
CASRIGDTQYF
>TRBJ2-1|TRBD1|many|TRBV4-1
TGCGCCAGCAGCCACAATTCCCGGGACAGGGCCTATGAGCAGTTCTTC
CASSHNSRDRAYEQFF
>TRBJ2-5|TRBD2|NA|TRBV2
TGTGCCAGCATGGGGCGGGAGACCATACAAGAGACCCAGTACTTC
CASMGRETIQETQYF
>TRBJ2-5|TRBD2|NA|TRBV3-1
TGTGCCAGCAGCCCAACCGGGGGGGCCGAAGAGACCCAGTACTTC
CASSPTGGAEETQYF
>TRBJ2-3|TRBD2|few|TRBV9
TGTGCCAGCAGCACTGGGACTAGCGGGAGTTCAGATACGCAGTATTTT
CASSTGTSGSSDTQYF
>TRBJ2-2|NA|NA|TRBV29-1
TGCAGCGTTGAAGCCGTGGGGGGAGGGGGTACCGGGGAGCTGTTTTTT
CSVEAVGGGGTGELFF
>TRBJ1-3|NA|many|TRBV12-3/TRBV12-4
TGTGCCAGCAGTTTAGCTCCAAAAGGAAACACCATATATTTT
CASSLAPKGNTIYF
>TRBJ1-5|TRBD1|NA|TRBV6-2/TRBV6-3
TGTGCCAGCAGTTACCAACAGGGGTTCAATCAGCCCCAGCATTTT
CASSYQQGFNQPQHF